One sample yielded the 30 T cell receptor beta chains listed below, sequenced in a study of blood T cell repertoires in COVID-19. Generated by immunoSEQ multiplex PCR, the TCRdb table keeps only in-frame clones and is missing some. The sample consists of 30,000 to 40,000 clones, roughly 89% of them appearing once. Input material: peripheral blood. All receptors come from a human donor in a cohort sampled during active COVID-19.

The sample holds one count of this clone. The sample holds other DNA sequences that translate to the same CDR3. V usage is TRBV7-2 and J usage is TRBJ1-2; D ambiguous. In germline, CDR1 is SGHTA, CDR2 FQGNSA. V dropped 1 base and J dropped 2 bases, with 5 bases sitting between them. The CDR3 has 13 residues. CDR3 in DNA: TGTGCCAGCAGCTTAGACTTGAACTATGGCTACACCTTC. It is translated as CASSLDLNYGYTF. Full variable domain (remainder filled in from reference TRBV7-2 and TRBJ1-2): GAGVSQSPSNKVTEKGKDVELRCDPISGHTALYWYRQSLGQGLEFLIYFQGNSAPDKSGLPSDRFSAERTGGSVSTLTIQRTQQEDSAVYLCASSLDLNYGYTFGSGTRLTVV.

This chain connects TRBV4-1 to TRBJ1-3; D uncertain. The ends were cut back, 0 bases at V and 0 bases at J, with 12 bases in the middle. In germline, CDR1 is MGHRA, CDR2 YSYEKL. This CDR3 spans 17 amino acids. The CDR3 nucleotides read TGCGCCAGCAGCCAAGACTCTGGGCGGGACTCTGGAAACACCATATATTTT. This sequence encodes CASSQDSGRDSGNTIYF.

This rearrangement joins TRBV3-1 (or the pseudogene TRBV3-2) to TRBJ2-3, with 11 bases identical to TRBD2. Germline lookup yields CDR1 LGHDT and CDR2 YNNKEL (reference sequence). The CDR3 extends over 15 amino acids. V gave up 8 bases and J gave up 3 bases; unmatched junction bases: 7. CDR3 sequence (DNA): TGTGCCAGCTGTACTAGCGGGGGAGGGACAGATACGCAGTATTTT. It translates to CASCTSGGGTDTQYF.

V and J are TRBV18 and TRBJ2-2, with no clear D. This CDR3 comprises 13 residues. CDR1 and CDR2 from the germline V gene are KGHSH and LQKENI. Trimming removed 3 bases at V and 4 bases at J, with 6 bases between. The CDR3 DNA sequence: TGTGCCAGCTCACCCTCTATCACCGGGGAGCTGTTTTTT. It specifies CASSPSITGELFF.

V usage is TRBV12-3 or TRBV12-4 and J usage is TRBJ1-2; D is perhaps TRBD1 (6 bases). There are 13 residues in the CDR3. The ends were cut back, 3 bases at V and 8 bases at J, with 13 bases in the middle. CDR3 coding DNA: TGTGCCAGCAGTTTTCAGGGGCGACGGGGCTACACCTTC. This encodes CASSFQGRRGYTF.

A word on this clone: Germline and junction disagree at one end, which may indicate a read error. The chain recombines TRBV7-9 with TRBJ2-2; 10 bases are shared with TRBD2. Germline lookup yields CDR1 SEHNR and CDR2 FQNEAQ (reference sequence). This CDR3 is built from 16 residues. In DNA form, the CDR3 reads TGTGCCAGCAGCCTAGCGGGGGCGGGGAACACCGGGGAGCTGTTTTTT. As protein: CASSLAGAGNTGELFF.

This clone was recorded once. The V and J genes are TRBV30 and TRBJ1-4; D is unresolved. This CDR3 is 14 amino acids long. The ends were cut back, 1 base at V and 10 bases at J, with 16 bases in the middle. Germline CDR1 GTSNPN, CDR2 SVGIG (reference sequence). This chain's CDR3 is CAWSAGTFSGKLFF. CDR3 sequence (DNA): TGTGCCTGGAGTGCCGGAACATTTTCGGGAAAACTGTTTTTT.

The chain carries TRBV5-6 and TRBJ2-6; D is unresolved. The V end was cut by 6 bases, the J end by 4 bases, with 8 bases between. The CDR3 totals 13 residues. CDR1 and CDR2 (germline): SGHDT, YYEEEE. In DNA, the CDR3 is TGTGCCAGCAACTTCGGGGGGGCCAACGTCCTGACTTTC. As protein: CASNFGGANVLTF.

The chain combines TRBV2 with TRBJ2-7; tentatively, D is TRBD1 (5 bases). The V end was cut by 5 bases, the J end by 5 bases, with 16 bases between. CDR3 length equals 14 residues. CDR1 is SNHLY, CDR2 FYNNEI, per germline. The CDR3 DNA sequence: TGTGCCAGCAGTACCCCTCAGGGCTGGGACGAGCAGTACTTC. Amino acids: CASSTPQGWDEQYF.

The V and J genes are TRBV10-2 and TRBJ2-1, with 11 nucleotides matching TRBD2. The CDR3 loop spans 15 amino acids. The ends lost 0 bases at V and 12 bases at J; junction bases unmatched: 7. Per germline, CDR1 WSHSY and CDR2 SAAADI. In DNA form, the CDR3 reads TGCGCCAGCAGTGAGTCAAGGCTAGCGGGAGGCGGGCAGTTCTTC. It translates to CASSESRLAGGGQFF.

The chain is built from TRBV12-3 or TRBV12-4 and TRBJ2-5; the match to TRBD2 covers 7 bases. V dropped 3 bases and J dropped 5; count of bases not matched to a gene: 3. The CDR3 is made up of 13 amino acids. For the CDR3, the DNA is TGTGCCAGCAGTTTGGCTAGCGGCGAGACCCAGTACTTC. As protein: CASSLASGETQYF.

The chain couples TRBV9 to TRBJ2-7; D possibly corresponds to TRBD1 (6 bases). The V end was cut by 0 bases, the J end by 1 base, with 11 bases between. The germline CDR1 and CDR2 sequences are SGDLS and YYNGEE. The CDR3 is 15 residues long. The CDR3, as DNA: TGTGCCAGCAGCGTAGGGACAGTGGGATCCTACGAGCAGTACTTC. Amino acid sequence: CASSVGTVGSYEQYF.

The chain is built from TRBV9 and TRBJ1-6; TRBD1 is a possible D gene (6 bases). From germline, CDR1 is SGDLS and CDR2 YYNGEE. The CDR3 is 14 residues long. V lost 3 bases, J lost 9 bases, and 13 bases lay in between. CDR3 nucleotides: TGTGCCAGCAGCGCGGGACACCCTGGTTCACCCCTCCACTTT. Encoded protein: CASSAGHPGSPLHF.

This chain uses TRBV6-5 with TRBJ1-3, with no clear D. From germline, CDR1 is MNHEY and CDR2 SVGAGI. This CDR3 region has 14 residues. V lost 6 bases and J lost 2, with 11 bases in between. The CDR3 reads CASRAPGTGNTIYF. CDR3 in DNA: TGTGCCAGCAGAGCCCCCGGGACTGGAAACACCATATATTTT.

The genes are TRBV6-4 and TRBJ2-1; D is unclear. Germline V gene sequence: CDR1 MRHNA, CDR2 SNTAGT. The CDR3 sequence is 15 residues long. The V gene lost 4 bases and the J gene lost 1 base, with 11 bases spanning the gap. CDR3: CASSGGRRSYNEQFF. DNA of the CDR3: TGTGCCAGCAGTGGCGGTAGAAGATCCTACAATGAGCAGTTCTTC.

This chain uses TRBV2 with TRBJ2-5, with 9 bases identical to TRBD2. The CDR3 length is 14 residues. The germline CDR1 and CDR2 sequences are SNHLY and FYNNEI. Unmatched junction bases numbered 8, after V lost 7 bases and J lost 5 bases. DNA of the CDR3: TGTGCCAGCAAGGTGACTAGCGGTGGGGAGACCCAGTACTTC. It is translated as CASKVTSGGETQYF.

CDR3 nucleotides: TGTGCCAGCAGCGTAGGTATCACGGGGATAGAGACCCAGTACTTC. As protein: CASSVGITGIETQYF. The chain employs TRBV9 and TRBJ2-5; maybe TRBD2 (5 bases). CDR1 and CDR2 from the germline V gene are SGDLS and YYNGEE. The germline V and J ends were trimmed by 0 bases and 4 bases, with 13 bases remaining between them. The length of the CDR3 is 15 residues.

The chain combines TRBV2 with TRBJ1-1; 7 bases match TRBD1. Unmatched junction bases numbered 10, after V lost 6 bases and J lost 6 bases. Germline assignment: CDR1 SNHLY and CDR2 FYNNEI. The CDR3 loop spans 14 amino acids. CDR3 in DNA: TGTGCCAGCAGGGATAGGACAGGAATACCTGAAGCTTTCTTT. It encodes CASRDRTGIPEAFF.

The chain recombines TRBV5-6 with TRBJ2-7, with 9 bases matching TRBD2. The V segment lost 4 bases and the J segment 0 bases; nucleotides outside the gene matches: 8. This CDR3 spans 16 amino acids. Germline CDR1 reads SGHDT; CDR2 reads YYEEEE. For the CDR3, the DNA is TGTGCCAGCAGCCCGGATAGCGGGGGCCACTCCTACGAGCAGTACTTC. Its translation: CASSPDSGGHSYEQYF.

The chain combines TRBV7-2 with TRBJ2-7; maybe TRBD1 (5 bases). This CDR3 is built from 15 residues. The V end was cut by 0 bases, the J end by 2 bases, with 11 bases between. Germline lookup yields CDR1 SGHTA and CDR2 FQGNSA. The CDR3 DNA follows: TGTGCCAGCAGCTTAGCGTCGGTGACAGCCTACGAGCAGTACTTC. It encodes CASSLASVTAYEQYF.

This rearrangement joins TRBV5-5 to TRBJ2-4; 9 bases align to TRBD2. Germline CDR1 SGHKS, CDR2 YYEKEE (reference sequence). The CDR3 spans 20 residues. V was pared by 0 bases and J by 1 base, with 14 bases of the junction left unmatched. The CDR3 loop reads CASSLVAGGPQVVAKNIQYF. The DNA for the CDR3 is TGTGCCAGCAGCTTGGTGGCGGGAGGGCCGCAAGTTGTGGCCAAAAACATTCAGTACTTC.

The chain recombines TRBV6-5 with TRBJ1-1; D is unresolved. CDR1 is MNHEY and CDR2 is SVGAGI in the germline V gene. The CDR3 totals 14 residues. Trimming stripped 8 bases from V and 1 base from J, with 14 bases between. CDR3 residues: CASSPGTANTEAFF. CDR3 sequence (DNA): TGTGCCAGCTCCCCCGGAACAGCGAACACTGAAGCTTTCTTT.

The CDR3 region has the DNA TGTGCCAGCTCACCCGGACAGGGGAACTCCTACGAGCAGTACTTC. The encoded protein is CASSPGQGNSYEQYF. The chain couples TRBV18 to TRBJ2-7, with 9 bases lining up with TRBD1. CDR3 length: 15 residues. Germline V gene data show CDR1 as KGHSH and CDR2 as LQKENI. The trim removed 3 bases at V and 0 bases at J, leaving 3 bases unmatched.

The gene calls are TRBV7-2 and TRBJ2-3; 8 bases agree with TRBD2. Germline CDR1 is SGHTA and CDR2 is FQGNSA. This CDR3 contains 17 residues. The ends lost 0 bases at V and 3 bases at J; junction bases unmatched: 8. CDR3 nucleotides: TGTGCCAGCAGCTTAGCCCAAAGCGGGAGAGGTACAGATACGCAGTATTTT. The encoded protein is CASSLAQSGRGTDTQYF.

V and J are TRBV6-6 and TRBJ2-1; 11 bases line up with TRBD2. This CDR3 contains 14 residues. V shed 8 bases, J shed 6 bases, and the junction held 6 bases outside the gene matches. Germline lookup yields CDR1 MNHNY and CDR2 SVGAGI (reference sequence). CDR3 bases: TGTGCCAGCGGAAGACTAGCGGGAATCAATGAGCAGTTCTTC. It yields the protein CASGRLAGINEQFF.

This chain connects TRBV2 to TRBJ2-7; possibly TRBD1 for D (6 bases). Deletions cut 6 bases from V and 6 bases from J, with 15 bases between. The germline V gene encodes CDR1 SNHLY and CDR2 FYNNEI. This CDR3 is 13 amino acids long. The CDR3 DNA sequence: TGTGCCAGCAGAAATCCGGGACAAGGCGAGCAGTACTTC. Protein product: CASRNPGQGEQYF.

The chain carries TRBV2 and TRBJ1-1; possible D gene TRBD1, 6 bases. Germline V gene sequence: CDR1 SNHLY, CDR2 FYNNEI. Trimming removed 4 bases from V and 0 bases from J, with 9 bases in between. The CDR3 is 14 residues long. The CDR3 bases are TGTGCCAGCAGTGGCAGGGGCTTGAACACTGAAGCTTTCTTT. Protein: CASSGRGLNTEAFF.

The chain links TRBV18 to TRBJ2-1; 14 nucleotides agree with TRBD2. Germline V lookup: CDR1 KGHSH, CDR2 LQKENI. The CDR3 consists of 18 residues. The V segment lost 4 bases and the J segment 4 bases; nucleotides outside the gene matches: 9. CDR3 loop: CASSQRVRLAGGYNEQFF. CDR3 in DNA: TGTGCCAGCTCACAAAGGGTGCGACTAGCGGGAGGGTACAATGAGCAGTTCTTC.

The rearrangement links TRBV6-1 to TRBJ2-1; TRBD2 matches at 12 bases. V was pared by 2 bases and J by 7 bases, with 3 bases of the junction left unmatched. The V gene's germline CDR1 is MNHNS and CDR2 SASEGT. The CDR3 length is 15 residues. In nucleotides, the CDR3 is TGTGCCAGCAGTGAACTAGCGGGGGGGCCTAATGAGCAGTTCTTC. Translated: CASSELAGGPNEQFF.

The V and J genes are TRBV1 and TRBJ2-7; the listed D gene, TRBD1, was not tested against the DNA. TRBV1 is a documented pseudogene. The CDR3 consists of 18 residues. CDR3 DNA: TGCACCAGCAGCCAGAGTTGCCGGGACAGGCGATCGTCCTACGAGCAGTACTTC. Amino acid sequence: CTSSQSCRDRRSSYEQYF.